The 3 T cell receptor beta chains below were found in one sample sequenced in a study of shared clonotypes between healthy human individuals (TCRdb year 2020). Library prep was done by the immunoSEQ multiplex PCR assay. The immuneACCESS repertoire file appears here via TCRdb, limited to in-frame rearrangements. These files lack a portion of the clones; in checked studies, under half of the deficit traces to unresolved V genes, and the cause of the others is not known. The sample table shows just under 350,000 clones, and more than 60% are seen once. The ten largest account for 10% of the sample. Sequenced input: memory CD4+ T cells sorted from blood. Taken with the paper, the label for cell subset or site translates to: CD45RA-negative fraction. The origin of the receptors is a man in his thirties or forties in good health.

The CDR3 coding sequence is TGTGCCAGCTCATCTACAGCCGCTGGAAACACCATATATTTT. It yields the protein CASSSTAAGNTIYF. The chain couples TRBV18 to TRBJ1-3, with unresolved D. V was cut by 5 bases and J by 2 bases, with 10 bases left in between. Looked up from germline, CDR1 is KGHSH and CDR2 is LQKENI. This CDR3 contains 14 residues. Variable domain in full (rest from reference TRBV18 and TRBJ1-3): NAGVMQNPRHLVRRRGQEARLRCSPMKGHSHVYWYRQLPEEGLKFMVYLQKENIIDESGMPKERFSAEFPKEGPSILRIQQVVRGDSAAYFCASSSTAAGNTIYFGEGSWLTVV.

Worth noting for this clone: The same CDR3 arises from other DNA sequences in this sample as well. This chain connects TRBV5-1 to TRBJ2-7, with 8 positions matching TRBD2. J lost 3 bases, V lost 0 bases, and 5 bases had no gene match. The germline V gene has CDR1 SGHRS and CDR2 YFSETQ. The CDR3 runs to 15 residues. CDR3 protein: CASSLGAGEVYEQYF. CDR3 nucleotide sequence: TGCGCCAGCAGCTTGGGAGCGGGAGAGGTCTACGAGCAGTACTTC. The full variable domain, rest sourced from reference TRBV5-1 and TRBJ2-7, is KAGVTQTPRYLIKTRGQQVTLSCSPISGHRSVSWYQQTPGQGLQFLFEYFSETQRNKGNFPGRFSGRQFSNSRSEMNVSTLELGDSALYLCASSLGAGEVYEQYFGPGTRLTVT.

This clone was counted a single time. The V gene is TRBV2, the J gene TRBJ2-7; D is ambiguous. CDR3 length equals 13 residues. Germline CDR1 reads SNHLY; CDR2 reads FYNNEI. Trimming shortened V by 4 bases and J by 5 bases, and 12 bases separated the two germline ends. The CDR3 region is CASSVYLGHEQYF. Here the CDR3 DNA reads TGTGCCAGCAGTGTATACTTGGGCCACGAGCAGTACTTC.